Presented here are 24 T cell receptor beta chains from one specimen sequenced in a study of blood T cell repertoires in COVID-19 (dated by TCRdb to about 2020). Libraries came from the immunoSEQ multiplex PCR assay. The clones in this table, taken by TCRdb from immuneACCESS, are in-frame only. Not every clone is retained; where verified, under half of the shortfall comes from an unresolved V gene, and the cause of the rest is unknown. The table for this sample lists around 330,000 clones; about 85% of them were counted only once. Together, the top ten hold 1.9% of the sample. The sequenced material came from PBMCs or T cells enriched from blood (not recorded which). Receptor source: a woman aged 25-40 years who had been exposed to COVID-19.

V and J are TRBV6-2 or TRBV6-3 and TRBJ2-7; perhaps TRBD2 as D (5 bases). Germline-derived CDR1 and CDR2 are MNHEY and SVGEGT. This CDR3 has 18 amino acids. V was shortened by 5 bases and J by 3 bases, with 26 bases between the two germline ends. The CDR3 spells CASSHAAYLHLGGYEQYF. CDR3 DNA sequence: TGTGCCAGCAGTCACGCCGCGTACCTACACCTCGGAGGCTACGAGCAGTACTTC.

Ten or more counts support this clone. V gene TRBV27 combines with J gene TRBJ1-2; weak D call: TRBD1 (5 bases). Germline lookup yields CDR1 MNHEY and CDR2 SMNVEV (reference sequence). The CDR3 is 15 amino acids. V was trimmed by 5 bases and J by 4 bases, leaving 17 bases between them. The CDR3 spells CASSTYRNGRYGYTF. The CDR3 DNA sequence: TGTGCCAGCAGTACCTACAGGAATGGACGCTATGGCTACACCTTC.

CDR3 protein: CASKTELSGNQPQHF. The DNA of the CDR3 is TGTGCCAGTAAAACTGAGCTGTCGGGGAATCAGCCCCAGCATTTT. The rearrangement joins TRBV19 to TRBJ1-5; unclear D gene. CDR1 and CDR2 (germline): LNHDA, SQIVND (reference sequence). V shed 7 bases and J shed 4 bases, with 17 bases lying between them. The CDR3 sequence is 15 residues long.

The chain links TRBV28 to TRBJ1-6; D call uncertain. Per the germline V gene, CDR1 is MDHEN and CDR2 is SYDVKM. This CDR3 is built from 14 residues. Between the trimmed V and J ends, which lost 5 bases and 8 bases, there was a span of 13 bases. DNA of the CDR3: TGTGCCAGCAGTCTTCCCCTCCGGGATTCACCCCTCCACTTT. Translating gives CASSLPLRDSPLHF. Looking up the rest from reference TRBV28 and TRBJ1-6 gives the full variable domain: DVKVTQSSRYLVKRTGEKVFLECVQDMDHENMFWYRQDPGLGLRLIYFSYDVKMKEKGDIPEGYSVSREKKERFSLILESASTNQTSMYLCASSLPLRDSPLHFGNGTRLTVT.

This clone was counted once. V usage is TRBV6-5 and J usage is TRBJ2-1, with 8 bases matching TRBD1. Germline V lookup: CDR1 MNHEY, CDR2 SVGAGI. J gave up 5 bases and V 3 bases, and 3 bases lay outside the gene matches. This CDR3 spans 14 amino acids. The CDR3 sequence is CASSYGQGHNEQFF. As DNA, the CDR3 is TGTGCCAGCAGTTATGGACAGGGCCACAATGAGCAGTTCTTC.

This chain's CDR3 is CASSLSPGLSLYGYTF. The CDR3 region has the DNA TGTGCCAGCAGCTTAAGTCCAGGGCTCTCATTATATGGCTACACCTTC. This chain uses TRBV7-3 with TRBJ1-2; a weak D match, TRBD1 (5 bases). The CDR3 covers 16 residues. V lost 1 base and J 5 bases, leaving 17 bases between the germline ends. Germline V gene data show CDR1 as SGHTA and CDR2 as FQGTGA. Supplemented by reference TRBV7-3 and TRBJ1-2, the full variable domain reads GAGVSQTPSNKVTEKGKYVELRCDPISGHTALYWYRQSLGQGPEFLIYFQGTGAADDSGLPNDRFFAVRPEGSVSTLKIQRTERGDSAVYLCASSLSPGLSLYGYTFGSGTRLTVV.

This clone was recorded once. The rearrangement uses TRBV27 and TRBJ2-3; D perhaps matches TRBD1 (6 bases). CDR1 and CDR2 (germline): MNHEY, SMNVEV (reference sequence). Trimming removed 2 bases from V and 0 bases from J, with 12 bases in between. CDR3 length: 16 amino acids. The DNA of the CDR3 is TGTGCCAGCAGTTTAGGGGCCAGGGGAAGCACAGATACGCAGTATTTT. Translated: CASSLGARGSTDTQYF.

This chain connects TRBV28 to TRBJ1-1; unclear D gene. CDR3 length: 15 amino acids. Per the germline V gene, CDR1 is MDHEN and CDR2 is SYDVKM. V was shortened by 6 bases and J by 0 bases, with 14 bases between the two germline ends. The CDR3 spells CASSTPQIMNTEAFF. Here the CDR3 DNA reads TGTGCCAGCAGCACCCCCCAGATCATGAACACTGAAGCTTTCTTT.

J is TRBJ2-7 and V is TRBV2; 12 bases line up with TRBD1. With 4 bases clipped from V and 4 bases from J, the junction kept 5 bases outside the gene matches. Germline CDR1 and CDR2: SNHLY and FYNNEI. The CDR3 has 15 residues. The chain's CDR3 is CASSAGTGGEYEQYF. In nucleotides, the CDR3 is TGTGCCAGCAGTGCCGGGACAGGGGGCGAGTACGAGCAGTACTTC.

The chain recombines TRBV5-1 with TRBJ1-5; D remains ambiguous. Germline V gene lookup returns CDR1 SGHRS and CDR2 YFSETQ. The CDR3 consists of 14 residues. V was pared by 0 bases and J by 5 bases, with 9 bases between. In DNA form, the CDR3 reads TGCGCCAGCAGCTTGGGAGGGCGGGATCAGCCCCAGCATTTT. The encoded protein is CASSLGGRDQPQHF. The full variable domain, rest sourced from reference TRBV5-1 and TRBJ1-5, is KAGVTQTPRYLIKTRGQQVTLSCSPISGHRSVSWYQQTPGQGLQFLFEYFSETQRNKGNFPGRFSGRQFSNSRSEMNVSTLELGDSALYLCASSLGGRDQPQHFGDGTRLSIL.

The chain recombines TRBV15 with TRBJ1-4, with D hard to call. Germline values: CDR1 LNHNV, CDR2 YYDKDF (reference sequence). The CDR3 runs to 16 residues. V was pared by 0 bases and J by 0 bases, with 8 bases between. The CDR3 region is CATSRDVLATNEKLFF. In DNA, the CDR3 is TGTGCCACCAGCAGAGATGTCTTAGCAACTAATGAAAAACTGTTTTTT.

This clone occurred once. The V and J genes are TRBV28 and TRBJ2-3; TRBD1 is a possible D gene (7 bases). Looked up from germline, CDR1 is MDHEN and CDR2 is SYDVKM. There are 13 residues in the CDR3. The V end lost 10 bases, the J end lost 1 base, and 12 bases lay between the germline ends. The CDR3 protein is CATQGGGTDTQYF. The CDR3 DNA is TGTGCCACCCAGGGGGGTGGCACAGATACGCAGTATTTT.

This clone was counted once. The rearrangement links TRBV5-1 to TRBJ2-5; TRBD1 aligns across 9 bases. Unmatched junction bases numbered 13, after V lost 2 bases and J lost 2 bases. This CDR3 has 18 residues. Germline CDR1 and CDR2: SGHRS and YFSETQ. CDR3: CASSFRTGDRLRQETQYF. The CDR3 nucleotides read TGCGCCAGCAGCTTTAGGACAGGGGATAGGTTGCGGCAAGAGACCCAGTACTTC.

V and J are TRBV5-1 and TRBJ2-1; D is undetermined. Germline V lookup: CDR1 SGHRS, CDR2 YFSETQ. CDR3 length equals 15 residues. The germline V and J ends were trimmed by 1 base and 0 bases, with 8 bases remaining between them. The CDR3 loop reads CASSLQATSYNEQFF. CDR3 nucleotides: TGCGCCAGCAGCTTGCAGGCAACCTCCTACAATGAGCAGTTCTTC.

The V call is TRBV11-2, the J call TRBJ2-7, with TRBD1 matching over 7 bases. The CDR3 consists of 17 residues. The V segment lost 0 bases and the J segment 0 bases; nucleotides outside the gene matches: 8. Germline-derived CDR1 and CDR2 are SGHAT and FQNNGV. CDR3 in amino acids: CASSLDPGQRSSYEQYF. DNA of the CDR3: TGTGCCAGCAGCTTAGATCCGGGACAGCGAAGCTCCTACGAGCAGTACTTC.

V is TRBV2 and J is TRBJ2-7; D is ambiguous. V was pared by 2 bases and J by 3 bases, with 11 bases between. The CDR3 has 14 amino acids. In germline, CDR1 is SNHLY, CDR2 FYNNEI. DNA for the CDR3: TGTGCCAGCAGTGAAAGTCTAGTTCTCTACGAGCAGTACTTC. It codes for CASSESLVLYEQYF.

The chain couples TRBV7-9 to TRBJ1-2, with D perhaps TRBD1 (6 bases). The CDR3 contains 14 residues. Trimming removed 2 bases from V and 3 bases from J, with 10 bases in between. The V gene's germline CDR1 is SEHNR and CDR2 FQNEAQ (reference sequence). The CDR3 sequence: CASSLWTEDYGYTF. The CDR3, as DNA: TGTGCCAGCAGCTTATGGACAGAGGACTATGGCTACACCTTC.

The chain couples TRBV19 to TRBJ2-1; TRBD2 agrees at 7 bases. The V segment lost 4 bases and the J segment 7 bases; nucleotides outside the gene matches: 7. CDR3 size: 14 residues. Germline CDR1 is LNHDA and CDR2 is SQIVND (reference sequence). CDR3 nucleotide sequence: TGTGCCAGTAGTAGGGCTAGCGGAGAGAATGAGCAGTTCTTC. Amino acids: CASSRASGENEQFF.

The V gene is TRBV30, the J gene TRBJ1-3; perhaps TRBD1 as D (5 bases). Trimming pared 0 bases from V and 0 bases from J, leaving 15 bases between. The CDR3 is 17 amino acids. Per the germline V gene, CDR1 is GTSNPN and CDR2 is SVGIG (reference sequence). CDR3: CAWSVLRRGNSGNTIYF. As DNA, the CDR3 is TGTGCCTGGAGTGTCTTACGGAGGGGCAACTCTGGAAACACCATATATTTT.

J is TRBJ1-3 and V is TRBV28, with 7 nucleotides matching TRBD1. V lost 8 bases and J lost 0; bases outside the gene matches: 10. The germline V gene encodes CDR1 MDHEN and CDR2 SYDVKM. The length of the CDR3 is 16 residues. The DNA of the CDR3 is TGTGCCAGCGCCGCTCCCGGGACAGACTCTGGAAACACCATATATTTT. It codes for CASAAPGTDSGNTIYF.

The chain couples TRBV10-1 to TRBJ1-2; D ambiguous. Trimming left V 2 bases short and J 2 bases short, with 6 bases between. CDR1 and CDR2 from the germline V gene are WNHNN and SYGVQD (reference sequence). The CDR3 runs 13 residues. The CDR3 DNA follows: TGCGCCAGCAGTGAGAACAGAAACTATGGCTACACCTTC. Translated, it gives CASSENRNYGYTF.

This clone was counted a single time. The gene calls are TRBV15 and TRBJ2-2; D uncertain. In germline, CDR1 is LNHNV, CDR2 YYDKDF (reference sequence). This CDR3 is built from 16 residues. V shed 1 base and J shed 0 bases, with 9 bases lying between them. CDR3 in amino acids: CATSRGQQPNTGELFF. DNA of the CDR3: TGTGCCACCAGCAGAGGGCAACAGCCGAACACCGGGGAGCTGTTTTTT. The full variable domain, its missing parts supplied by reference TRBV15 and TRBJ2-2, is DAMVIQNPRYQVTQFGKPVTLSCSQTLNHNVMYWYQQKSSQAPKLLFHYYDKDFNNEADTPDNFQSRRPNTSFCFLDIRSPGLGDTAMYLCATSRGQQPNTGELFFGEGSRLTVL.

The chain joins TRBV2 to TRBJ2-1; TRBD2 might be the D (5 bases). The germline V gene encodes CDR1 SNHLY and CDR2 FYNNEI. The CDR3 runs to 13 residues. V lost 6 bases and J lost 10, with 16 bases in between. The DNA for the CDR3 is TGTGCCAGCAGAAAGGGTGGGGAGTCAGAGCAGTTCTTC. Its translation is CASRKGGESEQFF.

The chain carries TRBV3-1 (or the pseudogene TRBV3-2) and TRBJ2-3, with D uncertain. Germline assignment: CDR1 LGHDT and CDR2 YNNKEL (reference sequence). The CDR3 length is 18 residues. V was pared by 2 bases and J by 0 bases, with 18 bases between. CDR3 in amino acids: CASSQTLQRGGSTDTQYF. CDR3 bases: TGTGCCAGCAGCCAAACCTTACAAAGAGGTGGGAGCACAGATACGCAGTATTTT.